Below, 9 T cell receptor beta chains from the same sample are listed, as sequenced in a study of CD8 T cells in Susac syndrome. Roughly 0.5 to 1 ug RNA was reverse transcribed with random hexamers. In TCRdb, the immunoSEQ multiplex PCR reads were re-called with MiXCR into one record per CDR3 protein. The sample lists 200,000 or so distinct CDR3 sequences; approximately 96% were seen once. The sequenced sample was CD4+ T cells from PBMCs. The source of these receptors is a human donor with Susac syndrome.

The chain carries TRBV20-1 and TRBJ2-1, with 7 bases that match TRBD2. J lost 0 bases, V lost 3 bases, and 2 bases had no gene match. The CDR3 covers 14 residues. CDR1 is DFQATT, CDR2 SNEGSKA, per germline (reference sequence). The CDR3 nucleotides are TGCAGTGCTAGCCGGGGGGTCTCCTACAATGAGCAGTTCTTC. Translating gives CSASRGVSYNEQFF.

The chain carries TRBV5-4 and TRBJ2-1; D is unresolved. CDR1 and CDR2 (germline): SGHNT, YYREEE (reference sequence). V was trimmed by 3 bases and J by 0 bases, leaving 7 bases between them. The CDR3 runs 14 residues. CDR3 sequence reads: CASSSKSSYNEQFF. Written as DNA, the CDR3 is TGTGCCAGCAGCTCTAAAAGCTCCTACAATGAGCAGTTCTTC.

This chain links TRBV29-1 with TRBJ2-7; D may be TRBD1 (6 bases). CDR1 is SQVTM, CDR2 ANQGSEA, per germline. The CDR3 runs to 11 residues. V was trimmed by 7 bases and J by 2 bases, leaving 9 bases between them. The CDR3 DNA sequence: TGCAGCGGAGGACAGACCTACGAGCAGTACTTC. Amino acid sequence: CSGGQTYEQYF.

This clonotype was detected only once. The rearrangement links TRBV7-9 to TRBJ1-2, with 7 bases identical to TRBD1. V shed 7 bases, J shed 2 bases, and the junction held 4 bases outside the gene matches. CDR1 and CDR2 (germline): SEHNR, FQNEAQ (reference sequence). The CDR3 loop spans 13 amino acids. CDR3 loop: CASTPQGNYGYTF. CDR3 DNA: TGTGCCAGCACCCCACAGGGGAACTATGGCTACACCTTC.

The chain combines TRBV20-1 with TRBJ2-7, with 11 nucleotides matching TRBD2. CDR3 length: 14 residues. Germline CDR1 and CDR2: DFQATT and SNEGSKA (reference sequence). V dropped 5 bases and J dropped 1; count of bases not matched to a gene: 4. CDR3 sequence reads: CSACTSGGSYEQYF. As DNA, the CDR3 is TGCAGTGCTTGTACTAGCGGGGGATCCTACGAGCAGTACTTC.

V gene TRBV7-2 combines with J gene TRBJ2-5, with a weak D call TRBD2 (6 bases). CDR1 and CDR2 from the germline V gene are SGHTA and FQGNSA. Trimming removed 3 bases from V and 4 bases from J, with 12 bases in between. The CDR3 has 14 amino acids. CDR3 amino acids: CASSFNRDLETQYF. In nucleotides, the CDR3 is TGTGCCAGCAGCTTTAACCGGGACTTAGAGACCCAGTACTTC.

This chain links TRBV30 with TRBJ2-1; 9 bases agree with TRBD2. There are 12 residues in the CDR3. V dropped 2 bases and J dropped 13; count of bases not matched to a gene: 6. Per germline, CDR1 GTSNPN and CDR2 SVGIG (reference sequence). CDR3 DNA: TGTGCCTGGAGTTTGGCAGCGGGGGGTCAGTTCTTC. Translation gives CAWSLAAGGQFF.

This CDR3 is CASSPHRGPGEKLFF. DNA of the CDR3: TGTGCCAGCAGCCCACACAGGGGGCCGGGTGAAAAACTGTTTTTT. The genes are TRBV7-2 and TRBJ1-4, with 9 positions matching TRBD1. The CDR3 consists of 15 residues. CDR1 is SGHTA, CDR2 FQGNSA, per germline. Losses at the gene ends were 5 bases for V and 7 bases for J; bases not matched to a gene: 8.

This clonotype came up a few times. V usage is TRBV12-3 or TRBV12-4 and J usage is TRBJ2-6; possibly TRBD2 for D (5 bases). Trimming shortened V by 4 bases and J by 4 bases, and 11 bases separated the two germline ends. This CDR3 spans 15 amino acids. CDR3 nucleotide sequence: TGTGCCAGCAGTTCTCGGGGAGCCGGGGCCAACGTCCTGACTTTC. Protein sequence: CASSSRGAGANVLTF.